This is a list of T cell receptor beta chains from one sample in a study of response to subunit inactivated influenza vaccine. TCRdb itself ran the RT-PCR reads through MiXCR, one entry per CDR3 protein. In the table there are hundreds of thousands of distinct CDR3 sequences, about 11% of which are singletons. The data were also submitted as part of a second study, on T cells expressing NK-cell markers.

Material: PBMCs from blood, obtained on the day of vaccination. These receptors all stem from a man aged 50 or older who received an inactivated influenza vaccine. The CDR3 runs from the conserved cysteine through the conserved F or W. D genes are given only for firm matches.

>TRBV12-3/TRBV12-4|TRBJ2-7|TRBD1
CASSLADRGNEQYF
>TRBV15|TRBJ2-7|NA
CATSGQSGTYPGEQYF
>TRBV6-2/TRBV6-3|TRBJ1-3|NA
CASRDPRNTIYF
>TRBV7-9|TRBJ2-7|NA
CASSRKGSYEQYF
>TRBV20-1|TRBJ2-5|NA
CSARDRFRETQYF
>TRBV7-3|TRBJ1-1|TRBD1
CASSGDRNTEAFF
>TRBV7-8|TRBJ1-3|NA
CASSSGGEKGAGNTIYF
>TRBV4-3|TRBJ2-3|NA
CASSQDVRGFNADTQYF
>TRBV20-1|TRBJ1-2|TRBD1
CSARTGQTF
>TRBV5-1|TRBJ2-1|NA
CASSLVSSYNEQFF
>TRBV27|TRBJ2-1|TRBD2
CASSLFSGGRGDNEQFF
>TRBV20-1|TRBJ2-1|NA
CSARATRYNEQFF
>TRBV7-9|TRBJ2-1|NA
CATRNRAINEQFF
>TRBV27|TRBJ2-7|TRBD1
CASSSFGQGPDEQYF
>TRBV15|TRBJ2-6|NA
CATSRDRGSGANVLTF
>TRBV4-1|TRBJ1-1|TRBD1
CASSQGTGLNTEAFF
>TRBV15|TRBJ2-2|TRBD1
CATSPTGANTGELFF
>TRBV20-1|TRBJ2-2|NA
CSASVAGNTGELFF
>TRBV5-6|TRBJ1-6|TRBD1
CASSVRDRRNSPLHF
>TRBV7-9|TRBJ1-2|NA
CASSGPGNYGYTF
>TRBV5-1|TRBJ2-1|NA
CASSSLLGGENEQFF
>TRBV12-3/TRBV12-4|TRBJ2-6|NA
CASSRDTGANVLTF
>TRBV6-2/TRBV6-3|TRBJ2-7|NA
CASRHEAYEQYF
>TRBV12-3/TRBV12-4|TRBJ1-3|NA
CASSFGHSGNTIYF
>TRBV3-1|TRBJ2-7|TRBD1
CASSQRPGQGNEQYF
>TRBV6-5|TRBJ2-3|NA
CASSSDSAVDTQYF
>TRBV6-5|TRBJ1-4|NA
CASSYGGSTNEKLFF
>TRBV5-1|TRBJ2-3|TRBD2
CASSLASSSGGTDTQYF
>TRBV20-1|TRBJ1-1|TRBD1
CSARTAGGNTEAFF
>TRBV4-1|TRBJ2-2|TRBD1
CASSQRQGANTGELFF
>TRBV6-4|TRBJ1-2|TRBD1
CASSPVGQGDYGYTF
>TRBV20-1|TRBJ2-1|NA
CSADTIGVHEQFF
>TRBV25-1|TRBJ2-7|NA
CASNIQGNEQYF
>TRBV6-2/TRBV6-3|TRBJ2-5|NA
CASSRTVGTQYF
>TRBV9|TRBJ2-1|TRBD2
CASSVAGGIVSEQFF